This note documents a single TCR beta chain sequence. What it binds is not known. Only in-frame clones appear in the TCRdb table, and some are missing; sequencing was by immunoSEQ multiplex PCR. The table lists thousands of clones, 85% to 95% of them singletons. Germline V gene lookup returns CDR1 SGDLS and CDR2 YYNGEE. There are 14 residues in the CDR3. V lost 0 bases and J 5 bases, leaving 8 bases between the germline ends. This record comes from a study of T cell clonotyping in hematopoietic cell transplantation. Study-wide points: At the given depth, recipient repertoires were over 95% de novo clonotypes.

This material consisted of peripheral blood mononuclear cells, taken 100 days after allogeneic stem cell transplant. The source of this sequence is a female patient aged 45-60 years who had an allogeneic stem cell transplant from an unrelated donor, so T cells may come from the graft donor. Some clones in this sample may be carry-over from other donors' samples. This chain uses TRBV9 with TRBJ1-4; D may be TRBD1 (5 bases). The CDR3 here is CASSVGGSNEKLFF. Written as DNA, the CDR3 is TGTGCCAGCAGCGTAGGGGGCTCAAATGAAAAACTGTTTTTT.